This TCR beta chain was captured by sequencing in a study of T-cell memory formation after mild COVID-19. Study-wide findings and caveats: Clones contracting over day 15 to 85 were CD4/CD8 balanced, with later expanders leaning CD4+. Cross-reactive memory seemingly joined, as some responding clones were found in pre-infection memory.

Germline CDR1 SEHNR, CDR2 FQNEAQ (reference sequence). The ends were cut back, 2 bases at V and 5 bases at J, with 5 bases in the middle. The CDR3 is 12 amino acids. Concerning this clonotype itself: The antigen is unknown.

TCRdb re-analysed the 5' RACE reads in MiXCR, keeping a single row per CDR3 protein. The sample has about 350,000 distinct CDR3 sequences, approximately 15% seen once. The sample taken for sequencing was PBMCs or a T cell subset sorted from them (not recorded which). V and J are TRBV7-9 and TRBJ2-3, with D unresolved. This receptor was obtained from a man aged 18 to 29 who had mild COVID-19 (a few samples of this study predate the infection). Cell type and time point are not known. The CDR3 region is CASSLTQDTQYF. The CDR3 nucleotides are TGTGCCAGCAGCTTAACTCAAGATACGCAGTATTTT.